This note documents a single T cell receptor beta chain sequence. CDR3 length: 13 amino acids. Trimming pared 5 bases from V and 6 bases from J, leaving 13 bases between. This entry belongs to a study of blood T cell repertoires in COVID-19. For the study at large: COVID-19 samples collected from the United States, Italy and Spain covered acute and convalescent phases.

Clinical histories supplied by participants themselves formed the basis of cohort assignment. No more than 2 weeks before study entry, exposed participants had met a case of COVID-19. Authors' methods: It was from reference gene primer amplification that nucleated cell counts were estimated. Generated by immunoSEQ multiplex PCR, the TCRdb table keeps only in-frame clones and is missing some. V, J and clone size are taken as reported in that table, and D and trimming were inferred from the DNA itself. The data show hundreds of thousands of clones, with about four fifths seen just once and nearly 5% held by the top ten.

The sequence came from a woman aged 50 to 65 who had been exposed to COVID-19. The chain carries TRBV12-3 or TRBV12-4 and TRBJ1-1; D is perhaps TRBD1 (6 bases). Sequencing was done on a sample of PBMCs or T cells enriched from blood (not recorded which). The CDR3 DNA is TGTGCCAGCAGTCTCAGGGGTGTCGCTGAAGCTTTCTTT. Its protein is CASSLRGVAEAFF.